This T cell receptor beta chain was documented in a study of blood T cell repertoires in COVID-19. Across the whole study: The United States, Italy and Spain provided the acute and convalescent COVID-19 samples. The analysed material was cDNA or gDNA that came from T cells, B-cell-depleted T cells, or PBMCs.

Original processing methods: Reference gene primer amplification gave nucleated cell count estimates. Generated by immunoSEQ multiplex PCR, the TCRdb table keeps only in-frame clones and is missing some. That table is the source of V, J and clone size, and D and trimming were worked out from the DNA. The table lists approximately 38,000 clones, around 90% of them singletons. Germline-derived CDR1 and CDR2 are SEHNR and FQNEAQ (reference sequence). Trimming removed 1 base from V and 6 bases from J, with 12 bases in between. The CDR3 extends over 14 amino acids. This clone was recorded a few times. This clonotype originated in an elderly woman with acute or convalescent COVID-19. The chain recombines TRBV7-9 with TRBJ1-2; TRBD1 is a possible D gene (6 bases). Source material: peripheral blood. CDR3 sequence reads: CASSLERGANGYTF. The CDR3 DNA sequence: TGTGCCAGCAGCTTAGAGCGGGGGGCGAATGGCTACACCTTC.